Reported below is one TCR beta chain. Original processing notes: Amplification of reference gene primers provided the estimated nucleated cell counts. Only in-frame clones appear in the TCRdb table, and some are missing; sequencing was by immunoSEQ multiplex PCR. Clone size and the V and J calls come from that table; the DNA yielded D and trimming. The sample holds around 100,000 clones, approximately 86% seen once. This sample was included in a study of blood T cell repertoires in COVID-19. Overall study context: Sources were T cells, B-cell-depleted T cells, or PBMCs; the material itself was cDNA or gDNA.

Per the germline V gene, CDR1 is LGHDT and CDR2 is YNNKEL (reference sequence). This CDR3 is 18 amino acids long. V lost 1 base, J lost 4 bases, and 22 bases lay in between. The chain uses TRBV3-1 (or the pseudogene TRBV3-2) and TRBJ1-2, with D possibly TRBD1 on 5 matching bases. Material for sequencing was peripheral blood. The sequence was obtained from a human donor in a cohort sampled during active COVID-19. CDR3 in amino acids: CASSQVRGGKDSVYGYTF. As DNA, the CDR3 is TGTGCCAGCAGCCAAGTAAGGGGAGGCAAGGATTCGGTCTATGGCTACACCTTC.